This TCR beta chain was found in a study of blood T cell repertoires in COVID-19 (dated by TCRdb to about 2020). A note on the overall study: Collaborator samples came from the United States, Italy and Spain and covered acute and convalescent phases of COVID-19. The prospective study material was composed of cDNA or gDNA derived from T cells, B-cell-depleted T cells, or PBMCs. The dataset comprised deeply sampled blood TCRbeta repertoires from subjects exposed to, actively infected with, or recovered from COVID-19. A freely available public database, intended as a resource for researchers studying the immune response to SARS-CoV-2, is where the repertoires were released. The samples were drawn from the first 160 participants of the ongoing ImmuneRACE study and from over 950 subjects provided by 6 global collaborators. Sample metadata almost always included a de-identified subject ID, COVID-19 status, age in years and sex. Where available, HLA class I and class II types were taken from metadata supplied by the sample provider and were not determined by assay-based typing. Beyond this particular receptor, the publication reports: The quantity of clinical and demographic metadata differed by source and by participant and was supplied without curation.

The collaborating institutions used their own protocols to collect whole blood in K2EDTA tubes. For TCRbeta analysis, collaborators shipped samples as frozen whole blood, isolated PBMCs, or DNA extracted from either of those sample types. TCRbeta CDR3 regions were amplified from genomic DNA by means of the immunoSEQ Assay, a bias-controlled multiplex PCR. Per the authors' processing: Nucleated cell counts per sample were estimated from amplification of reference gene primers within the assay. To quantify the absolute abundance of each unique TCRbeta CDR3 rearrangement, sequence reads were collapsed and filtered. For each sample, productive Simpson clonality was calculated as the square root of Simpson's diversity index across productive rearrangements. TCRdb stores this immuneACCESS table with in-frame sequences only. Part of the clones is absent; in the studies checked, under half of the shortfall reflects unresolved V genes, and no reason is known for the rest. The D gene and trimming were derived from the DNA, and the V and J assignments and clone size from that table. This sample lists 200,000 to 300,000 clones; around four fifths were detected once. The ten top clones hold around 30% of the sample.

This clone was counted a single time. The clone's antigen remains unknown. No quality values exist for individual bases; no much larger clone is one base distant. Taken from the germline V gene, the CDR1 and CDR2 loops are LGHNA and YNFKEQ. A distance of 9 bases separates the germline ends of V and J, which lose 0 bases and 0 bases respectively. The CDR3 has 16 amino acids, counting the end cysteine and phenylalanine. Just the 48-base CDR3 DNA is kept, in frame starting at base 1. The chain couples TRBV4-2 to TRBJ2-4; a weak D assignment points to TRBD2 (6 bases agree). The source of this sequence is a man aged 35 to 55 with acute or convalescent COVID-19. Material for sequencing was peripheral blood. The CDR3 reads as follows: CASSQEGLLAKNIQYF. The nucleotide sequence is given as TGTGCCAGCAGCCAAGAGGGACTGTTAGCCAAAAACATTCAGTACTTC.